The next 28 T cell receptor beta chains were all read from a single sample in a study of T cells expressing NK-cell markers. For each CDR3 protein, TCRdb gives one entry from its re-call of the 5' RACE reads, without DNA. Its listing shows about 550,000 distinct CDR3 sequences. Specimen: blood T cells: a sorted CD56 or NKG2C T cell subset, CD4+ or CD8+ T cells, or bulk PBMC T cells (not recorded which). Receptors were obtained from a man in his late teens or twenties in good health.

CDR3 amino acids: CASSSGQVPRREEQYF. V is TRBV7-9 and J is TRBJ2-7; TCRdb's D call, TRBD1, is unchecked because there is no DNA. CDR1 and CDR2 from the germline V gene are SEHNR and FQNEAQ (reference sequence). The length of the CDR3 is 16 residues.

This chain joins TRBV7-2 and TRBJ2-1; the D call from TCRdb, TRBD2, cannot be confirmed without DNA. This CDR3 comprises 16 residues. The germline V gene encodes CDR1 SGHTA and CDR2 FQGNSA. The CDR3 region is CASSLGLWEAGREQFF. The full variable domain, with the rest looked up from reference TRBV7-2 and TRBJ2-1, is GAGVSQSPSNKVTEKGKDVELRCDPISGHTALYWYRQSLGQGLEFLIYFQGNSAPDKSGLPSDRFSAERTGGSVSTLTIQRTQQEDSAVYLCASSLGLWEAGREQFFGPGTRLTVL.

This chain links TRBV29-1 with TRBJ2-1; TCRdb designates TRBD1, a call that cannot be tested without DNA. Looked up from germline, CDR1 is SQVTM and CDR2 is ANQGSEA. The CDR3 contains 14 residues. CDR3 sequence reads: CSVDGTGKYNEQFF.

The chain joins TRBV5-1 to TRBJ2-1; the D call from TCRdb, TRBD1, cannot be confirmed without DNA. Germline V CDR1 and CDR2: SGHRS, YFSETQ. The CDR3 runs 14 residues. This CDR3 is CASRERGHGNEQFF. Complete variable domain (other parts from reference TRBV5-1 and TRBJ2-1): KAGVTQTPRYLIKTRGQQVTLSCSPISGHRSVSWYQQTPGQGLQFLFEYFSETQRNKGNFPGRFSGRQFSNSRSEMNVSTLELGDSALYLCASRERGHGNEQFFGPGTRLTVL.

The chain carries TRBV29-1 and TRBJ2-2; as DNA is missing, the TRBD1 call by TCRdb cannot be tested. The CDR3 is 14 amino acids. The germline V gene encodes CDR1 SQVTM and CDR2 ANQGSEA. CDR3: CSVGTRGGTGELFF.

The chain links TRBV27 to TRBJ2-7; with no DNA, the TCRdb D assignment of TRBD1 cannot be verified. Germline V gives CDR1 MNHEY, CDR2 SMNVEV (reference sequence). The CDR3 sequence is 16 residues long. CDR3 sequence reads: CASSSPGPQSPYEQYF.

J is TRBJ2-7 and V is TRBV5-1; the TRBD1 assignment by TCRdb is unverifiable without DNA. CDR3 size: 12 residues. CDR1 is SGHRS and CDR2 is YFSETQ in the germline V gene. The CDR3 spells CASSSTGVEQYF.

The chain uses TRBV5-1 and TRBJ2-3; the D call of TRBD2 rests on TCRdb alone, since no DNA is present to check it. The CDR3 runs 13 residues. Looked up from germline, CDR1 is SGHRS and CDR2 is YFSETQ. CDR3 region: CASSLGTSGYTYF.

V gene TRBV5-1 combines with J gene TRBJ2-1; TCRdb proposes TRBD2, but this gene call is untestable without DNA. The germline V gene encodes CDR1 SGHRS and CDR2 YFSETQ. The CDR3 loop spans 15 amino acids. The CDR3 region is CASSLASGIGNEQFF.

CDR3 region: CASSQGGPRTGTGQFF. The gene calls are TRBV3-1 and TRBJ2-1; TCRdb's D call of TRBD1 is untestable without DNA. The V gene's germline CDR1 is LGHDT and CDR2 YNNKEL (reference sequence). This CDR3 contains 16 residues.

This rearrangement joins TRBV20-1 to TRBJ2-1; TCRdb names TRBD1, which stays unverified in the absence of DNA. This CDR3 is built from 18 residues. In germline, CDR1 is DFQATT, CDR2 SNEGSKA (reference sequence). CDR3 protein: CSARVRTGKRSSYNEQFF.

CDR3 residues: CASSQTGLSEETQYF. The chain employs TRBV4-3 and TRBJ2-5; TCRdb's D gene call, TRBD2, goes unchecked for lack of DNA. Germline V lookup: CDR1 LGHNA, CDR2 YSLEER. This CDR3 is 15 amino acids long.

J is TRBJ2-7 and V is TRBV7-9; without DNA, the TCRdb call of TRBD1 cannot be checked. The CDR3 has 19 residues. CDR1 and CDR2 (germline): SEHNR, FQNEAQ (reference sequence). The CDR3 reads CASSLMSGVRPWLSYEQYF.

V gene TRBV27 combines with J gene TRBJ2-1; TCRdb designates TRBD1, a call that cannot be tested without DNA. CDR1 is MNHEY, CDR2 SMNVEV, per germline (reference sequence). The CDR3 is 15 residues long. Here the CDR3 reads CASSLWGAGNNEQFF.

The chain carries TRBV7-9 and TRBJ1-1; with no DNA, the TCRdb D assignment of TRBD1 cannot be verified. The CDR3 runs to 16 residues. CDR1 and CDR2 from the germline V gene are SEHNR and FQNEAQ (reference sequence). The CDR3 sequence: CASSFARMGPNTEAFF. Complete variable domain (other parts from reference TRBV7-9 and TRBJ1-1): DTGVSQNPRHKITKRGQNVTFRCDPISEHNRLYWYRQTLGQGPEFLTYFQNEAQLEKSRLLSDRFSAERPKGSFSTLEIQRTEQGDSAMYLCASSFARMGPNTEAFFGQGTRLTVV.

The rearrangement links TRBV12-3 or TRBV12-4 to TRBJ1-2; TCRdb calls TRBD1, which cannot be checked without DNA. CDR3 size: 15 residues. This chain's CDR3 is CASSLLVGQGGGYTF.

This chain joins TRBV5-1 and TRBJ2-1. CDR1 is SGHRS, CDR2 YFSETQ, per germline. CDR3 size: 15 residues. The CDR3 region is CASSVTPESYNEQFF.

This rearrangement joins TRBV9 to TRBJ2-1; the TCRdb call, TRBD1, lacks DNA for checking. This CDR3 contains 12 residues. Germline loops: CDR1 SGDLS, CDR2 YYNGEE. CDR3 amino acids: CASSDRDGEQFF. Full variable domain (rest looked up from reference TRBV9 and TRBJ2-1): DSGVTQTPKHLITATGQRVTLRCSPRSGDLSVYWYQQSLDQGLQFLIQYYNGEERAKGNILERFSAQQFPDLHSELNLSSLELGDSALYFCASSDRDGEQFFGPGTRLTVL.

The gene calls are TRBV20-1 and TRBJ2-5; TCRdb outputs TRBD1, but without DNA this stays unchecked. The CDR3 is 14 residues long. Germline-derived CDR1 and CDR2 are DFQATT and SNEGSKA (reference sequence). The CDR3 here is CSAFRTGAQETQYF.

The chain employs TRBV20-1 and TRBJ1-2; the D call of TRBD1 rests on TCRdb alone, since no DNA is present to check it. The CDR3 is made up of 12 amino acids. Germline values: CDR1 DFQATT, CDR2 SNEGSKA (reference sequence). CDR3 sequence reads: CSAVRDSYGYTF.

This chain's CDR3 is CASSSGDVNEQYF. The V gene is TRBV28, the J gene TRBJ2-7; the D call of TRBD1 rests on TCRdb alone, since no DNA is present to check it. The CDR3 runs 13 residues. Germline CDR1 and CDR2: MDHEN and SYDVKM. Complete variable domain (other parts from reference TRBV28 and TRBJ2-7): DVKVTQSSRYLVKRTGEKVFLECVQDMDHENMFWYRQDPGLGLRLIYFSYDVKMKEKGDIPEGYSVSREKKERFSLILESASTNQTSMYLCASSSGDVNEQYFGPGTRLTVT.

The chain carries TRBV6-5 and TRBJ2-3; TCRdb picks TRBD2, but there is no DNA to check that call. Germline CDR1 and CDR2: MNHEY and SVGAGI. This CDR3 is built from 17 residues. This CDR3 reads CATKGTSRGRGADTQYF.

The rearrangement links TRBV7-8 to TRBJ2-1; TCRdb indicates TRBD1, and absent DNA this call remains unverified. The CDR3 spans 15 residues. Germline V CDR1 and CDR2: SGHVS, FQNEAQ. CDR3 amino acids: CASSLEIDWGNEQFF.

CDR3 residues: CACSRLSFTEAFF. The J gene is TRBJ1-1, the V gene TRBV19. This CDR3 spans 13 amino acids. In germline, CDR1 is LNHDA, CDR2 SQIVND (reference sequence).

CDR3 loop: CASSQRRDLKGELFF. V and J are TRBV4-2 and TRBJ2-2. CDR3 length equals 15 residues. Germline V gene lookup returns CDR1 LGHNA and CDR2 YNFKEQ.

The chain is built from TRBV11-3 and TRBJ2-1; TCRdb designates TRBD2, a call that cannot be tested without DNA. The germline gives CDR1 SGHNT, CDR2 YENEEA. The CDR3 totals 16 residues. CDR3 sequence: CASSLAPLAGGNEQFF. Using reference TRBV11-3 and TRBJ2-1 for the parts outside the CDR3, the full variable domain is EAGVVQSPRYKIIEKKQPVAFWCNPISGHNTLYWYLQNLGQGPELLIRYENEEAVDDSQLPKDRFSAERLKGVDSTLKIQPAELGDSAVYLCASSLAPLAGGNEQFFGPGTRLTVL.

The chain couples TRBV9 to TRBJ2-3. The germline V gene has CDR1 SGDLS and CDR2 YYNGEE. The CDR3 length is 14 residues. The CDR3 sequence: CASSVGWDADTQYF.

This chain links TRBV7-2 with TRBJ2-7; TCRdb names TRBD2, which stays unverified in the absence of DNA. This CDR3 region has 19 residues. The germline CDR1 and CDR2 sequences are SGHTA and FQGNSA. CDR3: CASSLGLAGGKMSSYEQYF.